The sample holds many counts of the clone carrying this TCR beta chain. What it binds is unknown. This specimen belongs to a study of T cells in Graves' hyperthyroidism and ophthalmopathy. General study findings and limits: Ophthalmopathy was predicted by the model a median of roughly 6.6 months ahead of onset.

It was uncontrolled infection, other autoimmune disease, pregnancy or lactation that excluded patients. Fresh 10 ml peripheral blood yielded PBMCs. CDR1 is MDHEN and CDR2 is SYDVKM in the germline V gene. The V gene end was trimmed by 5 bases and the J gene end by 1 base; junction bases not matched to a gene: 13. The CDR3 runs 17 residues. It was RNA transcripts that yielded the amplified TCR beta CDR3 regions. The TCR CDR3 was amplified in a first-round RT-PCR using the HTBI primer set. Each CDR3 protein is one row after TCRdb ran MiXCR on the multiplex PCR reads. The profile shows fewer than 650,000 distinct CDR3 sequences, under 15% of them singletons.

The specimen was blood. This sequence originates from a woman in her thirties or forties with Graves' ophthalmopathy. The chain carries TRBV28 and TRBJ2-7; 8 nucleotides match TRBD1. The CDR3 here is CASSLIAGTGDSYEQYF. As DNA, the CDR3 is TGTGCCAGCAGTCTAATAGCCGGGACAGGAGATTCCTACGAGCAGTACTTC.